These T cell receptor beta chains were read from a single sample in a study of blood T cell repertoires in COVID-19. The repertoire was sequenced with immunoSEQ multiplex PCR; TCRdb's copy has only in-frame clones and lacks some. In the table there are nearly 80,000 clones, more than 70% of which are singletons. Sequenced sample: peripheral blood. These receptors originate from a man in his sixties with active or convalescent COVID-19. Each CDR3 is given with its conserved first and last residue. D genes are given only for firm matches. Rows give clone size only sometimes, using once, few, many, or a class for an expanded clone.

j_call: TRBJ2-7; d_call: -; v_call: TRBV11-2; clone_size: many; cdr3_aa: CASSLGAASEQYF; cdr3_nt: TGTGCCAGCAGCTTAGGGGCCGCAAGCGAGCAGTACTTC
j_call: TRBJ1-1; d_call: -; v_call: TRBV5-6; clone_size: -; cdr3_aa: CANSPPVGEAFF; cdr3_nt: TGTGCCAACAGCCCGCCCGTCGGTGAAGCTTTCTTT
j_call: TRBJ2-7; d_call: -; v_call: TRBV5-6; clone_size: -; cdr3_aa: CASSLGDMGRVDFYEQYF; cdr3_nt: TGTGCCAGCAGCTTGGGTGATATGGGCAGGGTTGATTTCTACGAGCAGTACTTC
j_call: TRBJ2-7; d_call: -; v_call: TRBV3-1/TRBV3-2; clone_size: -; cdr3_aa: CASSHAGEQYF; cdr3_nt: TGTGCCAGCAGCCACGCAGGCGAGCAGTACTTC
j_call: TRBJ1-3; d_call: TRBD1; v_call: TRBV6-5; clone_size: -; cdr3_aa: CASSYGTVSSGNTIYF; cdr3_nt: TGTGCCAGCAGTTACGGGACAGTTAGCTCTGGAAACACCATATATTTT
j_call: TRBJ1-2; d_call: -; v_call: TRBV7-9; clone_size: once; cdr3_aa: CASSILQGQGGYTF; cdr3_nt: TGTGCCAGCAGCATCCTACAGGGACAAGGTGGCTACACCTTC
j_call: TRBJ2-3; d_call: TRBD1; v_call: TRBV7-9; clone_size: -; cdr3_aa: CASSGGQGADTQYF; cdr3_nt: TGTGCCAGCAGCGGGGGACAGGGGGCGGATACGCAGTATTTT
j_call: TRBJ1-2; d_call: -; v_call: TRBV10-3; clone_size: -; cdr3_aa: CAISAGVSGYGYTF; cdr3_nt: TGTGCCATCAGTGCGGGAGTATCCGGCTATGGCTACACCTTC
j_call: TRBJ1-1; d_call: -; v_call: TRBV7-9; clone_size: -; cdr3_aa: CASSLELSRGFEAFF; cdr3_nt: TGTGCCAGCAGCTTAGAATTGTCCAGGGGTTTTGAAGCTTTCTTT
j_call: TRBJ2-1; d_call: TRBD2; v_call: TRBV7-9; clone_size: -; cdr3_aa: CASSPRTSGGPYNEQFF; cdr3_nt: TGTGCCAGCAGCCCCCGGACTAGCGGGGGGCCGTACAATGAGCAGTTCTTC
j_call: TRBJ2-3; d_call: TRBD2; v_call: TRBV11-2; clone_size: -; cdr3_aa: CASSLRAGGAGYGTDTQYF; cdr3_nt: TGTGCCAGCAGCTTGCGGGCCGGGGGGGCTGGATACGGTACAGATACGCAGTATTTT
j_call: TRBJ1-5; d_call: TRBD1; v_call: TRBV27; clone_size: -; cdr3_aa: CASSLWSGGENQPQHF; cdr3_nt: TGTGCCAGCAGTTTATGGTCAGGGGGTGAGAATCAGCCCCAGCATTTT
j_call: TRBJ1-2; d_call: TRBD1; v_call: TRBV6-2/TRBV6-3; clone_size: -; cdr3_aa: CASSTTGSGYTF; cdr3_nt: TGTGCCAGCAGCACGACAGGGAGTGGCTACACCTTC
j_call: TRBJ1-1; d_call: -; v_call: TRBV13; clone_size: -; cdr3_aa: CASSLAGGNTEAFF; cdr3_nt: TGTGCCAGCAGCTTAGCCGGGGGGAACACTGAAGCTTTCTTT
j_call: TRBJ1-5; d_call: -; v_call: TRBV6-1; clone_size: -; cdr3_aa: CASSGTDSNQYQPQHF; cdr3_nt: TGTGCCAGCAGTGGGACGGACAGCAACCAGTATCAGCCCCAGCATTTT
j_call: TRBJ1-4; d_call: TRBD1; v_call: TRBV6-5; clone_size: -; cdr3_aa: CASIAGDRLNEKLFF; cdr3_nt: TGTGCCAGCATTGCCGGGGACAGACTTAATGAAAAACTGTTTTTT
j_call: TRBJ1-2; d_call: TRBD1; v_call: TRBV19; clone_size: -; cdr3_aa: CASSEGAANYGYTF; cdr3_nt: TGTGCCAGTAGTGAGGGGGCAGCTAACTATGGCTACACCTTC
j_call: TRBJ2-4; d_call: -; v_call: TRBV5-1; clone_size: -; cdr3_aa: CASSLDHLAGGFAKNIQYF; cdr3_nt: TGCGCCAGCAGCTTGGACCACCTTGCAGGGGGGTTCGCCAAAAACATTCAGTACTTC
j_call: TRBJ1-2; d_call: -; v_call: TRBV19; clone_size: -; cdr3_aa: CASSTAGAAQGYGYTF; cdr3_nt: TGTGCCAGTAGTACCGCCGGGGCAGCCCAGGGGTATGGCTACACCTTC
j_call: TRBJ2-3; d_call: -; v_call: TRBV27; clone_size: -; cdr3_aa: CASSGRGAYTDTQYF; cdr3_nt: TGTGCCAGCAGTGGGAGGGGGGCCTACACAGATACGCAGTATTTT
j_call: TRBJ1-1; d_call: TRBD1; v_call: TRBV7-9; clone_size: -; cdr3_aa: CASSLGTGGGEAFF; cdr3_nt: TGTGCCAGCAGCTTAGGAACAGGGGGCGGTGAAGCTTTCTTT
j_call: TRBJ1-6; d_call: -; v_call: TRBV6-1; clone_size: -; cdr3_aa: CASSDLQGTYNSPLHF; cdr3_nt: TGTGCCAGCAGTGACCTACAGGGAACCTATAATTCACCCCTCCACTTT
j_call: TRBJ1-5; d_call: -; v_call: TRBV19; clone_size: -; cdr3_aa: CASSIDHGGRNQPQHF; cdr3_nt: TGTGCCAGTAGTATAGATCACGGGGGGCGAAATCAGCCCCAGCATTTT
j_call: TRBJ2-1; d_call: -; v_call: TRBV5-1; clone_size: -; cdr3_aa: CASSSTPGEAYNEQFF; cdr3_nt: TGCGCCAGCAGCTCCACGCCGGGTGAGGCCTACAATGAGCAGTTCTTC
j_call: TRBJ1-2; d_call: TRBD1; v_call: TRBV11-1; clone_size: few; cdr3_aa: CASTDRDSAGYTF; cdr3_nt: TGTGCCAGCACGGACAGGGACTCGGCCGGCTACACCTTC
j_call: TRBJ1-2; d_call: -; v_call: TRBV2; clone_size: few; cdr3_aa: CASSEMGSGYTF; cdr3_nt: TGTGCCAGCAGCGAAATGGGGAGCGGCTACACCTTC
j_call: TRBJ1-1; d_call: -; v_call: TRBV11-3; clone_size: -; cdr3_aa: CASSLVARAGEEHTEAFF; cdr3_nt: TGTGCCAGCAGCTTAGTGGCCAGAGCCGGGGAGGAACACACTGAAGCTTTCTTT
j_call: TRBJ2-4; d_call: -; v_call: TRBV27; clone_size: -; cdr3_aa: CASSLLGQNIQYF; cdr3_nt: TGTGCCAGCAGTTTATTGGGGCAAAACATTCAGTACTTC
j_call: TRBJ1-2; d_call: -; v_call: TRBV3-1/TRBV3-2; clone_size: few; cdr3_aa: CASSQGGLGYTF; cdr3_nt: TGTGCCAGCAGCCAAGGAGGGCTTGGCTACACCTTC
j_call: TRBJ2-3; d_call: TRBD2; v_call: TRBV18; clone_size: -; cdr3_aa: CASSPLAGGATDTQYF; cdr3_nt: TGTGCCAGCTCACCGCTAGCCGGGGGGGCTACAGATACGCAGTATTTT
j_call: TRBJ1-2; d_call: TRBD1; v_call: TRBV28; clone_size: -; cdr3_aa: CASSDAGTGSNGYTF; cdr3_nt: TGTGCCAGCAGTGACGCCGGGACAGGGAGTAACGGCTACACCTTC
j_call: TRBJ2-5; d_call: TRBD1; v_call: TRBV24-1; clone_size: -; cdr3_aa: CATSDATGGQETQYF; cdr3_nt: TGTGCCACCAGTGATGCGACAGGGGGACAGGAGACCCAGTACTTC
j_call: TRBJ2-3; d_call: TRBD2; v_call: TRBV11-2; clone_size: -; cdr3_aa: CASSPISGGALDTQYF; cdr3_nt: TGTGCCAGCAGCCCGATTAGCGGGGGGGCGTTAGATACGCAGTATTTT
j_call: TRBJ2-3; d_call: TRBD2; v_call: TRBV27; clone_size: -; cdr3_aa: CASSPYTSGTDTQYF; cdr3_nt: TGTGCCAGCAGTCCGTACACTAGCGGCACAGATACGCAGTATTTT
j_call: TRBJ1-1; d_call: -; v_call: TRBV14; clone_size: once; cdr3_aa: CASNILGGTEAFF; cdr3_nt: TGTGCCAGCAATATCCTGGGGGGCACTGAAGCTTTCTTT
j_call: TRBJ2-5; d_call: TRBD1; v_call: TRBV7-8; clone_size: -; cdr3_aa: CASSQDRGGETQYF; cdr3_nt: TGTGCCAGCAGCCAGGACAGGGGCGGAGAGACCCAGTACTTC
j_call: TRBJ2-7; d_call: TRBD1; v_call: TRBV19; clone_size: -; cdr3_aa: CASSAADRGPYEQYF; cdr3_nt: TGTGCCAGTAGTGCCGCGGACAGGGGGCCCTACGAGCAGTACTTC
j_call: TRBJ2-7; d_call: TRBD2; v_call: TRBV7-9; clone_size: -; cdr3_aa: CASSLVLTSGPSYEQYF; cdr3_nt: TGTGCCAGCAGCTTAGTATTGACTAGCGGGCCCTCCTACGAGCAGTACTTC
j_call: TRBJ1-3; d_call: TRBD1; v_call: TRBV7-2; clone_size: -; cdr3_aa: CASSPSTGTGENTIYF; cdr3_nt: TGTGCCAGCAGCCCCAGCACCGGGACAGGGGAAAACACCATATATTTT
j_call: TRBJ1-4; d_call: -; v_call: TRBV6-1; clone_size: -; cdr3_aa: CASSDRARFATNEKLFF; cdr3_nt: TGTGCCAGCAGTGATCGTGCCAGGTTTGCAACTAATGAAAAACTGTTTTTT
j_call: TRBJ1-1; d_call: -; v_call: TRBV7-2; clone_size: once; cdr3_aa: CASSSRFAEAFF; cdr3_nt: TGTGCCAGCAGTTCGCGGTTCGCTGAAGCTTTCTTT
j_call: TRBJ2-3; d_call: TRBD2; v_call: TRBV30; clone_size: -; cdr3_aa: CAWSVSGGAADTQYF; cdr3_nt: TGTGCCTGGAGTGTCAGCGGGGGGGCAGCAGATACGCAGTATTTT
j_call: TRBJ2-5; d_call: TRBD1; v_call: TRBV24-1; clone_size: -; cdr3_aa: CATSDDPGQGAETQYF; cdr3_nt: TGTGCCACCAGTGATGATCCGGGACAGGGGGCAGAGACCCAGTACTTC
j_call: TRBJ1-2; d_call: -; v_call: TRBV6-4; clone_size: -; cdr3_aa: CASRDLGGINYTF; cdr3_nt: TGTGCCAGCAGGGACTTGGGGGGGATCAACTACACCTTC
j_call: TRBJ1-1; d_call: -; v_call: TRBV9; clone_size: few; cdr3_aa: CASSATGGVNTEAFF; cdr3_nt: TGTGCCAGCAGCGCGACAGGTGGGGTGAACACTGAAGCTTTCTTT
j_call: TRBJ1-2; d_call: -; v_call: TRBV25-1; clone_size: -; cdr3_aa: CASSPLTPNYGYTF; cdr3_nt: TGTGCCAGCAGTCCACTGACACCTAACTATGGCTACACCTTC
j_call: TRBJ2-7; d_call: -; v_call: TRBV5-6; clone_size: -; cdr3_aa: CASSLKAGNEQYF; cdr3_nt: TGTGCCAGCAGCTTGAAGGCAGGCAACGAGCAGTACTTC